The clone carrying this TCR beta chain was found once. Antigen unknown. Clones were sequenced by immunoSEQ multiplex PCR, and TCRdb holds only the in-frame ones, with some missing. Of roughly 100,000 clones in the sample, 88% were seen once. The data were taken from a study of cytomegalovirus exposure and HLA in healthy donors. Study-wide background: The approximately 120 validation repertoires were reported in a later analysis to have been generated on the same platform as the roughly 630 first-cohort repertoires.

Findings of the study overall: According to a subsequent analysis, TCR clusters identified in the first cohort showed a tendency to co-occur across the approximately 120 validation repertoires. CMV antigen specificity was confirmed in vitro for three CMV-associated chains.

The sample taken for sequencing was PBMCs. The TCR comes from a woman aged 18-35 years in good health and CMV-seropositive.

CDR3 protein: CASSYSARTGRNQPQHF. CDR3 nucleotides: TGTGCCAGCAGCTATTCAGCGCGGACAGGTCGCAATCAGCCCCAGCATTTT. This chain links TRBV28 with TRBJ1-5; TRBD1 matches 7 bases. The V segment lost 6 bases and the J segment 2 bases; nucleotides outside the gene matches: 13. The CDR3 is made up of 17 amino acids. The germline V gene encodes CDR1 MDHEN and CDR2 SYDVKM.